The rows below give T cell receptor beta chains drawn from one sample of a study of PD-1 blockade in mismatch repair-deficient tumors. Generated by immunoSEQ multiplex PCR, the TCRdb table keeps only in-frame clones and is missing some. The sample lists some 14,000 clones, 80% to 85% occurring once. No antigens are known for them. Sequencing was performed on cells cultured in vitro, taken from a patient treated with pembrolizumab. These receptors were collected from an adult with mismatch repair-deficient cancer. The CDR3 runs from the conserved cysteine through the conserved F or W. The D gene is left open where the match is weak. Not every row has a clone size; where given, it reads once, few, many or a size class.

clone size,V gene,J gene,CDR3 length,D gene,CDR3 DNA,CDR3 protein
NA,TRBV5-4,TRBJ2-5,15,TRBD2,TGTGCCAGCAGCATGACTAGCGGGGTCCAAGAGACCCAGTACTTC,CASSMTSGVQETQYF
NA,TRBV4-2,TRBJ2-2,14,NA,TGTGCCAGCAGCTTACAGGGAGTCACCGGGGAGCTGTTTTTT,CASSLQGVTGELFF
NA,TRBV9,TRBJ2-7,15,NA,TGTGCCAGCAGCGTAGGCCAAGCTGCCTCCTACGAGCAGTACTTC,CASSVGQAASYEQYF
NA,TRBV5-1,TRBJ1-1,12,TRBD1,TGCGCCAGTACACAGGGGGGCACTGAAGCTTTCTTT,CASTQGGTEAFF
once,TRBV2,TRBJ2-7,16,NA,TGTGCCAGCAGGGCAGAGAGGGGGGGGCAAACCTACGAGCAGTACTTC,CASRAERGGQTYEQYF
NA,TRBV28,TRBJ1-2,15,NA,TGTGCCAGCAGTTTAAGTCTATTTGAGGGGAATGGCTACACCTTC,CASSLSLFEGNGYTF
NA,TRBV25-1,TRBJ2-7,16,TRBD2,TGTGCCAGCAGTGAACCCCTAGCGGGGAAATCCTACGAGCAGTACTTC,CASSEPLAGKSYEQYF
NA,TRBV4-1,TRBJ1-3,14,NA,TGCGCCAGCAGCCAGGAAGGCGGGGGAAACACCATATATTTT,CASSQEGGGNTIYF
few,TRBV7-9,TRBJ1-1,13,NA,TGTGCCAGCAGCCCTACAGGGAACACTGAAGCTTTCTTT,CASSPTGNTEAFF
once,TRBV29-1,TRBJ1-2,14,NA,TGCAGCGTCTTATTGGACAGTTGGACGGGAGGCTACACCTTC,CSVLLDSWTGGYTF
NA,TRBV21-1,TRBJ2-1,16,NA,TGTGCCAACAGCAAAGGGAGACAGGGGTTTGGAAATGAGCAGTTCTTC,CANSKGRQGFGNEQFF
NA,TRBV11-2,TRBJ2-7,15,TRBD2,TGTGCCAGCAGCACCTCAGCGGGAGGTTCCTACGAGCAGTACTTC,CASSTSAGGSYEQYF
NA,TRBV7-9,TRBJ2-5,11,NA,TGTGCCAGCAGCCTCCTTGAGACCCAGTACTTC,CASSLLETQYF
NA,TRBV4-2,TRBJ1-1,14,NA,TGTGCCAGCAGCCAAGGGGGAAGGGGCACTGAAGCTTTCTTT,CASSQGGRGTEAFF
NA,TRBV2,TRBJ1-2,13,NA,TGTGCCAGCAGTGACGGGACACTCTATGGCTACACCTTC,CASSDGTLYGYTF
NA,TRBV7-6,TRBJ2-7,17,NA,TGTGCCACCACCACCGGGCCGAGGGGAAGACTTGCCTACGAGCAGTACTTC,CATTTGPRGRLAYEQYF
NA,TRBV27,TRBJ2-1,17,TRBD2,TGTGCCAGCAGTTTACTCACTAGCGTAAGCTCCTACAATGAGCAGTTCTTC,CASSLLTSVSSYNEQFF
NA,TRBV19,TRBJ1-2,13,NA,TGTGCCAGTAGTATTCGCACCTTGTATGGCTACACCTTC,CASSIRTLYGYTF
NA,TRBV27,TRBJ1-1,17,TRBD1,TGTGCCAGCAGTTTCTCGATGCCGGGACAGGGGAGAACTGAAGCTTTCTTT,CASSFSMPGQGRTEAFF
NA,TRBV30,TRBJ2-7,13,NA,TGTGCCTGGAACGGTCAGGGGGGCCACGAGCAGTACTTC,CAWNGQGGHEQYF
NA,TRBV27,TRBJ2-1,14,NA,TGTGCCAGCAGTTTAGTGGGGTCCTACAATGAGCAGTTCTTC,CASSLVGSYNEQFF
NA,TRBV19,TRBJ1-5,14,NA,TGTGCCGGGTCGACTTGGGGGAGCAATCAGCCCCAGCATTTT,CAGSTWGSNQPQHF
NA,TRBV5-1,TRBJ2-7,14,NA,TGCGCCAGCAGCTTGGGTCGGGGGTCCTACGAGCAGTACTTC,CASSLGRGSYEQYF
NA,TRBV4-2,TRBJ2-1,15,TRBD2,TGTGCCAGCAGCCAAGGTCTAGCGGGAGGCGATGAGCAGTTCTTC,CASSQGLAGGDEQFF
large,TRBV28,TRBJ2-7,16,NA,TGTGCCAGTTTGGGCCTAGCTTTTTTTGCCACTTACGAGCAGTACTTC,CASLGLAFFATYEQYF
NA,TRBV9,TRBJ2-7,13,TRBD1,TGTGCCAGCAGCGCGGGACAGTCCTACGAGCAGTACTTC,CASSAGQSYEQYF
NA,TRBV19,TRBJ2-7,15,NA,TGTGCCAGTAGTGAGGGGGGGACAGGCCCCTACGAGCAGTACTTC,CASSEGGTGPYEQYF
NA,TRBV7-6,TRBJ1-3,15,TRBD1,TGTGCCAGCAGCTTAGGGACAGGGTTTGGAAACACCATATATTTT,CASSLGTGFGNTIYF
once,TRBV13,TRBJ1-1,12,NA,TGTGCCAGCAGCTTAAACGGGTATGAAGCTTTCTTT,CASSLNGYEAFF
NA,TRBV6-1,TRBJ1-5,12,NA,TGTGCCAGTTGGACAGGCAATCAGCCCCAGCATTTT,CASWTGNQPQHF
NA,TRBV5-1,TRBJ2-2,16,TRBD2,TGCGCCAGCAAACTAGCGGGAGGGCCTCTTTCCGGGGAGCTGTTTTTT,CASKLAGGPLSGELFF
once,TRBV19,TRBJ1-1,15,TRBD1,TGTGCCAGTAGTGACTTACAGGGGGGAAACACTGAAGCTTTCTTT,CASSDLQGGNTEAFF
NA,TRBV5-1,TRBJ2-5,14,TRBD2,TGCGCCAGCAGCCCCAGGACTAGCCTGGAGACCCAGTACTTC,CASSPRTSLETQYF
NA,TRBV7-9,TRBJ1-4,15,NA,TGTGCCAGCAGCCCCAGGACAGCGGATAATGAAAAACTGTTTTTT,CASSPRTADNEKLFF
NA,TRBV18,TRBJ2-2,16,TRBD2,TGTGCCAGCTCACCGGGACTAGCGCTTTACACCGGGGAGCTGTTTTTT,CASSPGLALYTGELFF
NA,TRBV10-2,TRBJ2-2,15,TRBD2,TGCGCCAGCACGAGGGGGCTAGCGGGAACCGGGGAGCTGTTTTTT,CASTRGLAGTGELFF
NA,TRBV18,TRBJ2-1,12,NA,TGTGCCAGCTCACCCTATAGCCCCGAGCAGTTCTTC,CASSPYSPEQFF
NA,TRBV14,TRBJ2-5,16,TRBD1,TGTGCCAGCAGCCAAGGCCCCGGGACAGACAAAGAGACCCAGTACTTC,CASSQGPGTDKETQYF
NA,TRBV6-6,TRBJ2-3,15,NA,TGTGCCAGCAGTTACCTCAGGGGTAGCACAGATACGCAGTATTTT,CASSYLRGSTDTQYF
NA,TRBV6-5,TRBJ2-7,14,NA,TGTGCCAGCAGTTACTCGGGGGGATTGTACGAGCAGTACTTC,CASSYSGGLYEQYF